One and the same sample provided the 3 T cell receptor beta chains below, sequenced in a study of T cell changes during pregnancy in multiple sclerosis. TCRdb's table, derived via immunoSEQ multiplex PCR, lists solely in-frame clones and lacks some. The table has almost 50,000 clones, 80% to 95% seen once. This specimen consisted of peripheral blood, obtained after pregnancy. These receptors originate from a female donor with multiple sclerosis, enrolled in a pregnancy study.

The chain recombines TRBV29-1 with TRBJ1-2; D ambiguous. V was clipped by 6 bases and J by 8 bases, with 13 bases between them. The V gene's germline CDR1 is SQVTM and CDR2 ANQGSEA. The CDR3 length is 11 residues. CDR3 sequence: CSVREVKGYTF. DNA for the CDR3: TGCAGCGTGAGGGAGGTCAAGGGCTACACCTTC.

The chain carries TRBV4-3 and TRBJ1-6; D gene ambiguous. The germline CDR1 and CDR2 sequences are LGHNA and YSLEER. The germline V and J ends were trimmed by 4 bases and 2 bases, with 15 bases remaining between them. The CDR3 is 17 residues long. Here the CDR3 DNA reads TGCGCCAGCAGCCCCTCCCCCAGTAACACCTATAATTCACCCCTCCACTTT. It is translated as CASSPSPSNTYNSPLHF.

CDR3 loop: CASSLVIPNFSVYGYTF. The CDR3 coding sequence is TGTGCCAGCAGCTTAGTAATTCCGAACTTCTCCGTCTATGGCTACACCTTC. J is TRBJ1-2 and V is TRBV11-2; the D is unclear. The CDR3 sequence is 17 residues long. Trimming cost V 1 base and J 4 bases, with 19 bases left between them. Germline CDR1 SGHAT, CDR2 FQNNGV.